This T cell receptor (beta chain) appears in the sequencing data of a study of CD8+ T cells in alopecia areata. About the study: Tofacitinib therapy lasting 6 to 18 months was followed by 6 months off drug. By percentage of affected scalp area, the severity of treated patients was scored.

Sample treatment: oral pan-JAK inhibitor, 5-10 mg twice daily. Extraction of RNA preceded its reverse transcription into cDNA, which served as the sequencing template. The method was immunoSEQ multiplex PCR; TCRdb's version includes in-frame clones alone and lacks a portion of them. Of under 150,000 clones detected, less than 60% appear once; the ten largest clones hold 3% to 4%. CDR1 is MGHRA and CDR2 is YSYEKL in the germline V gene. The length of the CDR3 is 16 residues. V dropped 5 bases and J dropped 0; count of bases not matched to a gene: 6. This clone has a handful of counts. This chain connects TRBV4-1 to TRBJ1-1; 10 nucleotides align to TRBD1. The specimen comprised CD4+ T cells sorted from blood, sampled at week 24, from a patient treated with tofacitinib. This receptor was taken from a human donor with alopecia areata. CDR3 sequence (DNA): TGCGCCAGCAGCTTTGGACAGGGGGGTGTGAACACTGAAGCTTTCTTT. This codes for CASSFGQGGVNTEAFF.